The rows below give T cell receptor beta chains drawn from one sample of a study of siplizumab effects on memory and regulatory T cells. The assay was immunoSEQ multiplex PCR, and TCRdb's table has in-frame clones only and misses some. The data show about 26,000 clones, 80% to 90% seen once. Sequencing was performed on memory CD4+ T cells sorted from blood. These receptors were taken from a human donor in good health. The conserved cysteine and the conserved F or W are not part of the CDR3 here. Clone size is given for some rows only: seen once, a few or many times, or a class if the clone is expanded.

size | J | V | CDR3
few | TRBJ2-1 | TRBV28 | ASSLFGGLAGYNEQF
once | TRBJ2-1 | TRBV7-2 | ASSFSGRVSYNEQF
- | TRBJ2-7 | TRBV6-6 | ASKGVGPSYEQY
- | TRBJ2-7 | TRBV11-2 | ASSWTSGTGEQY
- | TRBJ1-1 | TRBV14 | ASSQGQGENTEAF
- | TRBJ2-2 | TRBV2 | ASSDRGRELF
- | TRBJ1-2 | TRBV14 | ASSRTALNYGYT
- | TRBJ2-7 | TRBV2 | ASSDAPTPSTYEQY
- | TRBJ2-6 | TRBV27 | ASSLLGQGAGANVLT
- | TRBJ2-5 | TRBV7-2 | ASSFGGQETQY
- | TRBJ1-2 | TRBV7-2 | ASSFDGTGGYGYT
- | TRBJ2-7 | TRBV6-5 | ASSYRALNDEQY
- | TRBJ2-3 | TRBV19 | ASSPARTSGSATDTQY
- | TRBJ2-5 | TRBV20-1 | SAHRQETQY
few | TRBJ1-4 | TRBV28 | ASSFPGQSGNEKLF
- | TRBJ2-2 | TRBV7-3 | ASSPLAGEAGELF
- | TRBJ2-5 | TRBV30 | AWGGSWGETQY
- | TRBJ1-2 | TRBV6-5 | ASRFKGANYGYT
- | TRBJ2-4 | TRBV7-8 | ASSLFEGKNIQY